This T cell receptor (beta chain) is drawn from a study of blood T cell repertoires in COVID-19. Overall study: Samples of COVID-19 (acute and convalescent) were obtained from the United States, Italy and Spain. The analysed material was cDNA or gDNA that came from T cells, B-cell-depleted T cells, or PBMCs.

V lost 8 bases, J lost 4 bases, and 15 bases lay in between. The CDR3 is 15 amino acids. Germline loops: CDR1 LNHDA, CDR2 SQIVND (reference sequence). Authors' processing steps: Reference gene primer amplification gave nucleated cell count estimates. Libraries were prepared by immunoSEQ multiplex PCR; TCRdb keeps only in-frame clonotypes and omits some of them. Clonal size and the V and J genes are those of that table, whereas D and trimming came from the DNA. The sample holds about 60,000 clones, over 75% seen once. V usage is TRBV19 and J usage is TRBJ2-6; D might be TRBD2 (5 bases). Sequencing used peripheral blood. The clonotype comes from a human donor in a cohort sampled during active COVID-19. The CDR3 nucleotides read TGTGCCAGTTCTGCGGGTTATGTCGGGGCCAACGTCCTGACTTTC. Protein sequence: CASSAGYVGANVLTF.